One sample yielded the 12 T cell receptor beta chains listed below, sequenced in a study of cytomegalovirus exposure and HLA in healthy donors. With 60 Vbeta and 13 Jbeta primers, the PCR was carried out. TCRdb keeps only in-frame clones here, not all; method: immunoSEQ multiplex PCR. The sample lists around 100,000 clones, over 60% occurring once. Sequencing input: PBMCs. These receptor sequences come from a woman in her twenties or thirties in good health and CMV-seronegative.

V gene TRBV4-3 combines with J gene TRBJ2-1, with 12 bases lining up with TRBD1. This CDR3 contains 19 residues. The germline V gene encodes CDR1 LGHNA and CDR2 YSLEER. The junction had 14 bases not matched to a gene; V was cut back by 0 bases and J by 8 bases. DNA of the CDR3: TGCGCCAGCAGCCAAGAATCCCCCGGGACAGGGGGCTGGGGCGATGAGCAGTTCTTC. Its translation: CASSQESPGTGGWGDEQFF.

The table lists this clone with a few counts. CDR3 in amino acids: CASSPSGLAGAPSLNEQFF. The DNA of the CDR3 is TGTGCCAGCAGCCCCAGTGGACTAGCGGGAGCCCCAAGCCTCAATGAGCAGTTCTTC. This chain joins TRBV9 and TRBJ2-1, with 13 bases that match TRBD2. Trimming at V came to 4 bases and at J to 6 bases, leaving 16 bases not matched to a gene. The CDR3 covers 19 residues. Germline CDR1 reads SGDLS; CDR2 reads YYNGEE.

The chain employs TRBV11-2 and TRBJ1-1; D gene unclear. Germline V lookup: CDR1 SGHAT, CDR2 FQNNGV. This CDR3 contains 10 residues. V was pared by 8 bases and J by 11 bases, with 12 bases between. CDR3 region: CASSKSAAFF. Written as DNA, the CDR3 is TGTGCCAGCTCCAAAAGTGCGGCTTTCTTT.

The chain recombines TRBV11-2 with TRBJ1-2; D not certain. Trimming took 0 bases from V and 3 from J, leaving 5 bases between them. Germline V gene data show CDR1 as SGHAT and CDR2 as FQNNGV. The CDR3 has 13 amino acids. The CDR3 coding sequence is TGTGCCAGCAGCTTAGACAGCGACTATGGCTACACCTTC. Amino acid sequence: CASSLDSDYGYTF.

This clone was observed a handful of times. The V gene is TRBV11-2, the J gene TRBJ1-1; 7 bases are a match to TRBD1. V was pared by 7 bases and J by 3 bases, with 8 bases of the junction left unmatched. Germline CDR1 is SGHAT and CDR2 is FQNNGV. The CDR3 loop spans 14 amino acids. The CDR3 reads CASTGDRFYTEAFF. The CDR3 coding sequence is TGTGCCAGCACCGGGGACAGATTTTACACTGAAGCTTTCTTT.

As regards this clone: A junction end diverges from the germline sequence, so it may reflect a read error. J is TRBJ1-2 and V is TRBV7-9, with TRBD1 identical over 10 bases. Germline values: CDR1 SEHNR, CDR2 FQNEAQ (reference sequence). The CDR3 loop spans 15 amino acids. The DNA for the CDR3 is TGTGCCGGCAGCCCAGACAGGGGGCTATTCGGGAGCTACACCTTC. Its translation is CAGSPDRGLFGSYTF.

This clone was seen more than once but under ten times. This chain connects TRBV9 to TRBJ2-1, with 14 bases identical to TRBD2. CDR3 size: 17 residues. CDR1 SGDLS and CDR2 YYNGEE come from the germline V gene. V was pared by 4 bases and J by 5 bases, with 8 bases of the junction left unmatched. CDR3 coding DNA: TGTGCCAGCAGCCCGCGAAAGGGACTAGCGGGAGACAATGAGCAGTTCTTC. This translates into CASSPRKGLAGDNEQFF. Drawing the rest from reference TRBV9 and TRBJ2-1, the complete variable domain is DSGVTQTPKHLITATGQRVTLRCSPRSGDLSVYWYQQSLDQGLQFLIQYYNGEERAKGNILERFSAQQFPDLHSELNLSSLELGDSALYFCASSPRKGLAGDNEQFFGPGTRLTVL.

This clone has just one count. This chain uses TRBV11-1 with TRBJ2-7, with D maybe TRBD1 (5 bases). V was trimmed by 6 bases and J by 2 bases, leaving 14 bases between them. CDR1 is SGHAT, CDR2 FQDESV, per germline (reference sequence). The CDR3 is 14 residues long. The CDR3 reads CASSSNPDTYEQYF. CDR3 nucleotides: TGTGCCAGCAGTTCAAACCCGGACACCTACGAGCAGTACTTC. Combining the CDR3 with reference TRBV11-1 and TRBJ2-7 gives the whole variable domain EAEVAQSPRYKITEKSQAVAFWCDPISGHATLYWYRQILGQGPELLVQFQDESVVDDSQLPKDRFSAERLKGVDSTLKIQPAELGDSAMYLCASSSNPDTYEQYFGPGTRLTVT.

The rearrangement links TRBV27 to TRBJ1-1; TRBD1 aligns across 10 bases. The CDR3 loop spans 13 amino acids. V shed 6 bases and J 7 bases; nucleotides not matched to a gene: 5. CDR1 is MNHEY and CDR2 is SMNVEV in the germline V gene (reference sequence). CDR3 region: CASRLRDRGEAFF. The CDR3 DNA sequence: TGTGCCAGCAGATTAAGGGACAGGGGTGAAGCTTTCTTT.

The chain combines TRBV18 with TRBJ1-1; tentative D call: TRBD1 (6 bases). CDR1 and CDR2 from the germline V gene are KGHSH and LQKENI. The CDR3 runs to 12 residues. Between the trimmed V and J ends, which lost 7 bases and 3 bases, there was a span of 9 bases. CDR3 residues: CASCGQYTEAFF. CDR3 in DNA: TGTGCCAGCTGTGGACAGTACACTGAAGCTTTCTTT. The variable domain in full, with the rest retrieved from reference TRBV18 and TRBJ1-1, is NAGVMQNPRHLVRRRGQEARLRCSPMKGHSHVYWYRQLPEEGLKFMVYLQKENIIDESGMPKERFSAEFPKEGPSILRIQQVVRGDSAAYFCASCGQYTEAFFGQGTRLTVV.

The V gene is TRBV10-3, the J gene TRBJ1-1; D unclear. The CDR3 length is 13 residues. Germline V gene lookup returns CDR1 ENHRY and CDR2 SYGVKD. Deletions cut 0 bases from V and 3 bases from J, with 5 bases between. CDR3 sequence reads: CAISESSDTEAFF. CDR3 nucleotides: TGTGCCATCAGTGAGTCTTCCGACACTGAAGCTTTCTTT.

The rearrangement uses TRBV19 and TRBJ1-2, with TRBD1 matching over 10 bases. The germline gives CDR1 LNHDA, CDR2 SQIVND (reference sequence). J was trimmed by 2 bases and V by 5 bases; bases with no gene match: 11. The CDR3 is 17 residues long. The CDR3 bases are TGTGCCAGTAGTCTTCGACAGGGGGCAATTTCCAACTATGGCTACACCTTC. It yields the protein CASSLRQGAISNYGYTF.